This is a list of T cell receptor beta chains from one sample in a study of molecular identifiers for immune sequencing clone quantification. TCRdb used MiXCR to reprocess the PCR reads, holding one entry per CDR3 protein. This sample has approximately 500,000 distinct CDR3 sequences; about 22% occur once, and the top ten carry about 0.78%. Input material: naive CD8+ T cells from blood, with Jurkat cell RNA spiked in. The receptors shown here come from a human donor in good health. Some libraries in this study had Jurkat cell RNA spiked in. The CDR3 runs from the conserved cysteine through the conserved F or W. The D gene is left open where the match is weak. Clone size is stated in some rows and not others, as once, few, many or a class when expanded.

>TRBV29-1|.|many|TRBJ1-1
CSAVEEGSAFF
TGCAGCGCCGTGGAGGAGGGGTCGGCTTTCTTT
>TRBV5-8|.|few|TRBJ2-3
CASSLRYHAGVGDTQYF
TGTGCCAGCAGCTTGAGGTACCACGCCGGGGTTGGGGATACGCAGTATTTT
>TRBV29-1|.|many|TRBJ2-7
CSVVGWRGTYEQYF
TGCAGCGTTGTCGGATGGAGGGGGACTTACGAGCAGTACTTC
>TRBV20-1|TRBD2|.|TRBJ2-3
CSAFTTSARTDTQYF
TGCAGTGCTTTTACGACTAGCGCCCGCACAGATACGCAGTATTTT
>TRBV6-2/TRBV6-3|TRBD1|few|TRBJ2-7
CASSSTQGYSYEQYF
TGTGCCAGCAGTTCTACACAGGGGTATTCCTACGAGCAGTACTTC
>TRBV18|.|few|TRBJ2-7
CASSPEGPTYEQYF
TGTGCCAGCTCACCAGAGGGACCGACCTACGAGCAGTACTTC
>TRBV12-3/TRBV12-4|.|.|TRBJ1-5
CASSPIFPNQPQHF
TGTGCCAGCAGTCCCATTTTTCCCAATCAGCCCCAGCATTTT
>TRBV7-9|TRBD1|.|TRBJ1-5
CASSAGGLWGNQPQHF
TGTGCCAGCAGCGCAGGGGGCCTTTGGGGCAATCAGCCCCAGCATTTT
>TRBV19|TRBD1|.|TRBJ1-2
CASHGPDRELRTLYGYTF
TGTGCCAGCCACGGACCCGACAGGGAACTGCGGACCTTATATGGCTACACCTTC
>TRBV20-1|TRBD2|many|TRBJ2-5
CSASRRGGVRETQYF
TGCAGTGCTAGCCGGCGGGGGGGCGTTCGTGAGACCCAGTACTTC
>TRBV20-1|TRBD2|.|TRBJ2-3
CSATSAGVSTDTQYF
TGCAGTGCTACCTCCGCGGGGGTGAGCACAGATACGCAGTATTTT
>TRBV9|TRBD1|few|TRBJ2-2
CASSFRDRAVGELFF
TGTGCCAGCAGCTTCCGGGACAGGGCGGTCGGGGAGCTGTTTTTT
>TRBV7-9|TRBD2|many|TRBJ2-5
CASSLVAGNQETQYF
TGTGCCAGCAGCTTAGTAGCGGGGAACCAAGAGACCCAGTACTTC
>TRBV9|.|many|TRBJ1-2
CASSATRTDTTKGYTF
TGTGCCAGCAGCGCCACTAGGACAGACACAACTAAAGGCTACACCTTC
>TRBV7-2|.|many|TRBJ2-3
CASSLSLVDTQYF
TGTGCCAGCAGCTTATCACTGGTAGATACGCAGTATTTT
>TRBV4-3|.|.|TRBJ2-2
CASSLDWRHTGELFF
TGCGCCAGCAGCCTAGATTGGAGACACACCGGGGAGCTGTTTTTT
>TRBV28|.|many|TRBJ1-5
CASSLTGAVGNQPQHF
TGTGCCAGCAGTTTAACGGGGGCTGTTGGCAATCAGCCCCAGCATTTT
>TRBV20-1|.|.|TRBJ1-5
CSARDFGDRYSNQPQHF
TGCAGTGCTAGAGATTTTGGCGACAGATATAGCAATCAGCCCCAGCATTTT
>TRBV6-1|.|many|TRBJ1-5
CASSGSTGSNQPQHF
TGTGCCAGCAGTGGGTCTACAGGTAGCAATCAGCCCCAGCATTTT
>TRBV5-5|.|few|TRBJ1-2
CASSLGPTHINYGYTF
TGTGCCAGCAGCTTGGGTCCGACTCACATTAACTATGGCTACACCTTC
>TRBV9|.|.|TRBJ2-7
CASSPRGTPLDEQYF
TGTGCCAGCAGCCCTCGGGGGACACCTCTCGACGAGCAGTACTTC
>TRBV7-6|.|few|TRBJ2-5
CASSFMSPSETQYF
TGTGCCAGCAGCTTCATGAGTCCCTCCGAGACCCAGTACTTC
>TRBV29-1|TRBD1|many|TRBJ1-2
CSVGKDRVDNYGYTF
TGCAGCGTCGGGAAAGACAGGGTCGATAACTATGGCTACACCTTC
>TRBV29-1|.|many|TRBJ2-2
CSAGTTSNTGELFF
TGCAGCGCTGGGACCACCTCGAACACCGGGGAGCTGTTTTTT
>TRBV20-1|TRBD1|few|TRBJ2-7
CSAPGQGALPLRYEQYF
TGCAGTGCTCCTGGACAGGGGGCCCTCCCGCTACGCTACGAGCAGTACTTC
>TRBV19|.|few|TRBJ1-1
CASSILIGAEAFF
TGTGCCAGTAGTATCCTTATTGGGGCTGAAGCTTTCTTT
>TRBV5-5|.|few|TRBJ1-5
CASSLVLVAWNQPQHF
TGTGCCAGCAGCCTGGTCCTAGTGGCATGGAATCAGCCCCAGCATTTT
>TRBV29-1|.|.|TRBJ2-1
CSGYGYNEQFF
TGCAGCGGTTACGGATACAATGAGCAGTTCTTC
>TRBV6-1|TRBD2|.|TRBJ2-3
CASERDPLPDTQYF
TGTGCCAGTGAGCGGGACCCCCTCCCGGATACGCAGTATTTT
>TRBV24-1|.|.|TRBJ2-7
CATSDLGHEQYF
TGTGCCACCAGTGATTTGGGGCACGAGCAGTACTTC
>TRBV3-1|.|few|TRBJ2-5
CASSQDGTGRLGETQYF
TGTGCCAGCAGCCAAGATGGGACGGGCCGCCTGGGGGAGACCCAGTACTTC
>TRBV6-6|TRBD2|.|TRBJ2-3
CASSYSQTSDTDTQYF
TGTGCCAGCAGTTATTCCCAGACTAGCGACACAGATACGCAGTATTTT
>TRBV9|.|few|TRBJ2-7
CASSPTNYYYEQYF
TGTGCCAGCAGCCCGACAAACTACTACTACGAGCAGTACTTC
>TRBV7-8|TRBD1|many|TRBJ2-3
CASSTTGSTDTQYF
TGTGCCAGCAGCACGACAGGGTCCACAGATACGCAGTATTTT
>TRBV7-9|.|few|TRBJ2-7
CASSRRDGSSYEQYF
TGTGCCAGCAGCCGGAGGGACGGCAGCTCCTACGAGCAGTACTTC
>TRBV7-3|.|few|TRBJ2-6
CASSSGVRSGANVLTF
TGTGCCAGCAGTTCAGGGGTCCGCTCTGGGGCCAACGTCCTGACTTTC
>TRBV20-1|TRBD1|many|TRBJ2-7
CSASEGQPYEQYF
TGCAGTGCTAGCGAGGGACAGCCCTACGAGCAGTACTTC
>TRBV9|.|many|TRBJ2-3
CASSQDTGLSTDTQYF
TGTGCCAGCAGCCAGGACACGGGGCTCAGTACAGATACGCAGTATTTT
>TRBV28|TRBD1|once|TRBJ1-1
CASSLAAGGAEAFF
TGTGCCAGCAGTTTGGCGGCAGGGGGCGCTGAAGCTTTCTTT
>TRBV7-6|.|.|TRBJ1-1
CASSLAGGAEAFF
TGTGCCAGCAGCTTAGCTGGGGGGGCTGAAGCTTTCTTT
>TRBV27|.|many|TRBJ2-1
CASRQYGEQFF
TGTGCCAGCAGGCAGTACGGTGAGCAGTTCTTC
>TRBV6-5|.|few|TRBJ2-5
CASSYLRNQETQYF
TGTGCCAGCAGTTACTTGCGGAACCAAGAGACCCAGTACTTC
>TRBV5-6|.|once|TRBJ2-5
CASSLLTDGTQYF
TGTGCCAGCAGCTTGTTGACTGATGGGACCCAGTACTTC
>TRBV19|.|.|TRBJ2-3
CASTGNPDTQYF
TGTGCCAGTACCGGGAACCCAGATACGCAGTATTTT
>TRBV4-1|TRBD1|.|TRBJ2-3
CASSPEDRGSDTQYF
TGCGCCAGCAGCCCCGAGGACAGGGGATCAGATACGCAGTATTTT
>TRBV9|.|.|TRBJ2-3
CASSARTKISTDTQYF
TGTGCCAGCAGCGCGAGGACTAAGATCAGCACAGATACGCAGTATTTT
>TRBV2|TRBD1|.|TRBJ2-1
CASRHRDRGQNEQFF
TGTGCCAGCCGCCACCGGGACAGGGGCCAAAATGAGCAGTTCTTC
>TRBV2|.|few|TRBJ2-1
CASSEVAPRYEQFF
TGTGCCAGCAGTGAAGTGGCGCCCCGATACGAGCAGTTCTTC
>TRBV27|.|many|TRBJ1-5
CASRRGVGNQPQHF
TGTGCCAGCAGAAGGGGGGTTGGCAATCAGCCCCAGCATTTT
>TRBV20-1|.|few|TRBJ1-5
CSARRPGRDNQPQHF
TGCAGTGCTAGAAGACCGGGACGGGACAATCAGCCCCAGCATTTT
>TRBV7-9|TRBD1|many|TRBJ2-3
CASSHGTVAHADTQYF
TGTGCCAGCAGTCACGGGACAGTCGCACACGCAGATACGCAGTATTTT
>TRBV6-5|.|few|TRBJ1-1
CASSYSTTGNTEAFF
TGTGCCAGCAGTTACTCGACAACAGGGAATACTGAAGCTTTCTTT